The text below deals with one TCR beta chain. The antigen is undetermined. Each donor was nominally healthy when sampled (though unrecorded immune exposures were likely). The sample comes from a study of cytomegalovirus exposure and HLA in healthy donors. About the research overall: Early on, a data release was issued that held roughly 86 million unique TCRs from HLA-typed donors. Regarding the study as a whole: Researchers reportedly found TCR beta sequences accurately predicted most subjects' HLA-A and HLA-B alleles. Some V segments (TRBV6-2 and TRBV6-3 among them) were excluded as indistinguishable.

The CDR3 totals 14 residues. V lost 1 base, J lost 4 bases, and 0 bases stayed unmatched. The germline gives CDR1 SGDLS, CDR2 YYNGEE. The PCR had 60 Vbeta and 13 Jbeta primers. Assay used: immunoSEQ multiplex PCR; TCRdb lists only in-frame clones, some missing. The sample consists of about 130,000 clones, more than 65% of them appearing once. This receptor was taken from a man aged 50-59 years in good health and CMV-seronegative. The rearrangement joins TRBV9 to TRBJ1-3; the match to TRBD1 covers 9 bases. Material: PBMCs. The CDR3 loop reads CASSVTGGGNTIYF. CDR3 coding DNA: TGTGCCAGCAGCGTAACAGGGGGCGGAAACACCATATATTTT.